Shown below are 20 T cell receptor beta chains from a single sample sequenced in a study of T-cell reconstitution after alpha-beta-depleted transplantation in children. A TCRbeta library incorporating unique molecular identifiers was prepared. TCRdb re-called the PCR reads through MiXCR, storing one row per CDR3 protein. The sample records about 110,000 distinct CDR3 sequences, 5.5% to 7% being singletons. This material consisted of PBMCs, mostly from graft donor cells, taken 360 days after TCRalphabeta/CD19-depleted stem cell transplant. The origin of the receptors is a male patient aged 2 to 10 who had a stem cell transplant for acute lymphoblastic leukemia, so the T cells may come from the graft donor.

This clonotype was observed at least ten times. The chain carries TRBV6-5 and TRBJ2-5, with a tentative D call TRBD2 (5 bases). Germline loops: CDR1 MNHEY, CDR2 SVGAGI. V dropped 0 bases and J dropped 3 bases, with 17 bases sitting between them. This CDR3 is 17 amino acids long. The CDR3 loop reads CASSYSNGMVEEETQYF. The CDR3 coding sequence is TGTGCCAGCAGTTACTCGAACGGGATGGTTGAGGAAGAGACCCAGTACTTC.

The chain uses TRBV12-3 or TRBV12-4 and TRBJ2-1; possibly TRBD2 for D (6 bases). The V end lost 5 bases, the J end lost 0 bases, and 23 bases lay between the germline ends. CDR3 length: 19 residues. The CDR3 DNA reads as TGTGCCAGCAGTGTCGGGACTGTACTAAGGTTCAGCTCCTACAATGAGCAGTTCTTC. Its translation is CASSVGTVLRFSSYNEQFF.

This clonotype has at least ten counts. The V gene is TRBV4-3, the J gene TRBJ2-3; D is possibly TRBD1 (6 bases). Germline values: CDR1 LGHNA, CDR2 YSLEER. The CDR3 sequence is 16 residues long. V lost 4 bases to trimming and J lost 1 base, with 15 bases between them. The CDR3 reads CASSPLTGWGTDTQYF. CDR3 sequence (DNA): TGCGCCAGCAGCCCTTTAACAGGGTGGGGCACAGATACGCAGTATTTT.

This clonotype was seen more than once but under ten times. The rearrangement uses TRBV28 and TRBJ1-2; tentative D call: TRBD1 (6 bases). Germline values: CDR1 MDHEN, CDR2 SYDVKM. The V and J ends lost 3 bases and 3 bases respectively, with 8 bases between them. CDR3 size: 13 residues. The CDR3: CASSFAGDYGYTF. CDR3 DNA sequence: TGTGCCAGCAGTTTCGCAGGGGACTATGGCTACACCTTC.

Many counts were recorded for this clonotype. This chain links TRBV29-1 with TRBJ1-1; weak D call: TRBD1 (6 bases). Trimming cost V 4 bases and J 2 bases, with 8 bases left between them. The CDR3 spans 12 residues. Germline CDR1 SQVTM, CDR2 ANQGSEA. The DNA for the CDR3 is TGCAGCGTTGCAGGGGAAAACACTGAAGCTTTCTTT. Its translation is CSVAGENTEAFF. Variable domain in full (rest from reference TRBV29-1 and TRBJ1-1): SAVISQKPSRDICQRGTSLTIQCQVDSQVTMMFWYRQQPGQSLTLIATANQGSEATYESGFVIDKFPISRPNLTFSTLTVSNMSPEDSSIYLCSVAGENTEAFFGQGTRLTVV.

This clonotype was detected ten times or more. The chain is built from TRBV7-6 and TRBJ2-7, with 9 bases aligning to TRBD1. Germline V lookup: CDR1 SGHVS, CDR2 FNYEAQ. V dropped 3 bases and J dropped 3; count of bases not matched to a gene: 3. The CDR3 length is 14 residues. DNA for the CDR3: TGTGCCAGCAGCTTGGGGACAGGGCGCTACGAGCAGTACTTC. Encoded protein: CASSLGTGRYEQYF.

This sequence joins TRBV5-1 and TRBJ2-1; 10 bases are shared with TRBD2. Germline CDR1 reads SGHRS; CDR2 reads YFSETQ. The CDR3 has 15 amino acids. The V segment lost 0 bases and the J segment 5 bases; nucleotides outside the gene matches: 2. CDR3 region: CASSLVAGGNNEQFF. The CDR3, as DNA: TGCGCCAGCAGCTTGGTAGCGGGAGGAAACAATGAGCAGTTCTTC.

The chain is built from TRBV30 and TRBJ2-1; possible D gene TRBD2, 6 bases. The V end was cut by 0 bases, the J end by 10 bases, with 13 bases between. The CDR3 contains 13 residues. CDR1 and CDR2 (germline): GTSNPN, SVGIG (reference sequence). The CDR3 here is CAWSVANAGEQFF. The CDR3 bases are TGTGCCTGGAGTGTCGCGAATGCGGGAGAGCAGTTCTTC.

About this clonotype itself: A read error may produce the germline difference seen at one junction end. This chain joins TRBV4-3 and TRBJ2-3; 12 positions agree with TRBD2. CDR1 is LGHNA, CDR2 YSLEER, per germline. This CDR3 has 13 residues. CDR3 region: CASSQGPSGGADF. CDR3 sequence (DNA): TGCGCCAGCAGCCAAGGGCCTAGCGGGGGGGCGGATTTT.

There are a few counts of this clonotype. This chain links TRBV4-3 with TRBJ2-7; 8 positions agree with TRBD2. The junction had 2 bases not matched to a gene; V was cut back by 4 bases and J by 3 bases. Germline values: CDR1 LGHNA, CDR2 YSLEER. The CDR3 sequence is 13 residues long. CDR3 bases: TGCGCCAGCAGCCGAGGGACTAGCTACGAGCAGTACTTC. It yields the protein CASSRGTSYEQYF.

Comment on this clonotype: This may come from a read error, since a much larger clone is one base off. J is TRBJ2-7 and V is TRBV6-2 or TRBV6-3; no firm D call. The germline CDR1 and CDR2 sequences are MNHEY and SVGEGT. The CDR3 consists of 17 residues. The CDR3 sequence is CASRYRTRISRSYEQYF. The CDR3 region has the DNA TGTGCCAGCCGTTACCGGACGAGAATTAGCCGCTCCTACGAGCAGTACTTC.

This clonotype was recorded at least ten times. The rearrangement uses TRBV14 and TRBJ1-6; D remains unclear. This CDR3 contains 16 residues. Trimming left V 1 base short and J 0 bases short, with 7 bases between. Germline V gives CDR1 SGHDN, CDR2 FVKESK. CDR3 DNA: TGTGCCAGCAGCCAAGTCGGGAGCTCCTATAATTCACCCCTCCACTTT. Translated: CASSQVGSSYNSPLHF.

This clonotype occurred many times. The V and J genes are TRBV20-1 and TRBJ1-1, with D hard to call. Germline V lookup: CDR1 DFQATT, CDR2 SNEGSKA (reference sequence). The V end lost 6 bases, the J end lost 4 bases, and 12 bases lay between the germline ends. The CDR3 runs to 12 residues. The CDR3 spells CSADLHRTEAFF. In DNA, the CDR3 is TGCAGTGCCGATTTACACCGCACTGAAGCTTTCTTT.

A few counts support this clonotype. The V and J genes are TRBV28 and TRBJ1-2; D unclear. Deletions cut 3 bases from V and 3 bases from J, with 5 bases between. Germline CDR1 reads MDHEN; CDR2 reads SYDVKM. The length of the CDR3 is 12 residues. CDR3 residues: CASSFGHYGYTF. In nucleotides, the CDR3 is TGTGCCAGCAGTTTTGGACACTATGGCTACACCTTC.

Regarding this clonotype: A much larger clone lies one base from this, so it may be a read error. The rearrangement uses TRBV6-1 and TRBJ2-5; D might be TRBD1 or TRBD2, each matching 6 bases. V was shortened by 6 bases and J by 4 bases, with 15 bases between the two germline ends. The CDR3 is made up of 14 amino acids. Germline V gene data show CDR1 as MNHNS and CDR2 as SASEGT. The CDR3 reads CASSPRGGGETQYF. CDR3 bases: TGTGCCAGCAGCCCCAGGGGAGGAGGAGAGACCCAGTACTTC.

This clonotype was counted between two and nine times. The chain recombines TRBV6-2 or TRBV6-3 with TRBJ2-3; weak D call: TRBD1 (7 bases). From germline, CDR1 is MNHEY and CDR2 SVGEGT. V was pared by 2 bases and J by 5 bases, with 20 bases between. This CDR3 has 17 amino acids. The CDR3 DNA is TGTGCCAGCAGTTACCCCAGGGGGGCAGGGGATGAAGATACGCAGTATTTT. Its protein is CASSYPRGAGDEDTQYF.

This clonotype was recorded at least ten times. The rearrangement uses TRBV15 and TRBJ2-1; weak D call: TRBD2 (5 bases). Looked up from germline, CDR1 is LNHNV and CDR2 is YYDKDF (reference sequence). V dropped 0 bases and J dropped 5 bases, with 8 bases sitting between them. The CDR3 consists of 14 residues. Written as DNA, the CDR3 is TGTGCCACCAGCAGAGATTGGGGAGACAATGAGCAGTTCTTC. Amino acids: CATSRDWGDNEQFF.

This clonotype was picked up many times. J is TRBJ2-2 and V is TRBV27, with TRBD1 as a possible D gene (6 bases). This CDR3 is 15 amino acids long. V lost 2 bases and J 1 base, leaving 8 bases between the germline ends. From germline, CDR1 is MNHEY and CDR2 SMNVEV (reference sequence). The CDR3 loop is CASSLAQGNTGELFF. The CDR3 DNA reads TGTGCCAGCAGTTTAGCACAGGGGAACACCGGGGAGCTGTTTTTT.

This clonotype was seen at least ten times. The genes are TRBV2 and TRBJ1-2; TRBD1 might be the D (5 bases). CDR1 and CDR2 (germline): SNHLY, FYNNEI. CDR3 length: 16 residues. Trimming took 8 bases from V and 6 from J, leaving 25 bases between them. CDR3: CASSRQPTQGVDGYTF. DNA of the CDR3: TGTGCCAGCTCTAGGCAGCCCACCCAGGGTGTCGATGGCTACACCTTC.

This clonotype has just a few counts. The CDR3 DNA follows: TGTGCCAGCAGTGAATGGTCAGGGGGAAGTTTAGATTCACCCCTCCACTTT. It is translated as CASSEWSGGSLDSPLHF. V and J are TRBV2 and TRBJ1-6; 7 nucleotides line up with TRBD1. Germline assignment: CDR1 SNHLY and CDR2 FYNNEI. The CDR3 totals 17 residues. The ends lost 2 bases at V and 8 bases at J; junction bases unmatched: 12.